This T cell receptor beta chain came from a study of T cells expressing NK-cell markers. Study in general: Repertoires of TCR beta were obtained from T cells sorted as CD3+CD56+NKG2C+, CD3+CD56+NKG2C- and CD3+CD56-NKG2C+.

There are 12 residues in the CDR3. Germline V gives CDR1 SGHKS, CDR2 YYEKEE (reference sequence). What made the TCR beta cDNA was 5'RACE template switching with UMIs. Reprocessing the 5' RACE reads, TCRdb reports a single entry for every CDR3 protein and omits DNA. In all, the sample yields under 200,000 distinct CDR3 sequences. The source material was blood T cells: a sorted CD56 or NKG2C T cell subset, CD4+ or CD8+ T cells, or bulk PBMC T cells (not recorded which). The genes are TRBV5-5 and TRBJ1-5; TCRdb gives TRBD1 as the D gene, but with no DNA this cannot be confirmed. This clonotype was obtained from a woman aged 18 to 75 in good health. This chain's CDR3 is CASSPMGDSQHF.